Shown below are 10 T cell receptor beta chains from a single sample sequenced in a study of vaccination and CD4 T cells after COVID-19. For these receptors, no antigen is known. Sequencing of DNA taken from cultured CD4+ T cells relied on the Oncomine TCR Beta short-read assay. Using its own MiXCR run on the PCR reads, TCRdb lists one record per CDR3 protein. The sample shows some 15,000 distinct CDR3 sequences, roughly 60% of them seen only once. Treatment here: roughly 10-day PBMC culture with coronavirus spike peptide pools or control peptides (ViraFEST assay). Material: CD4+ T cells from blood, cultured in vitro. The receptors come from a human donor who had recovered from COVID-19.

The chain has TRBV20-1 and TRBJ1-3; possible D gene TRBD1, 6 bases. Germline V gene sequence: CDR1 DFQATT, CDR2 SNEGSKA (reference sequence). V lost 0 bases to trimming and J lost 1 base, with 13 bases between them. This CDR3 is 16 amino acids long. The CDR3 here is CSARELGRGSGNTIYF. CDR3 nucleotide sequence: TGCAGTGCTAGAGAGTTGGGCAGGGGTTCTGGAAACACCATATATTTT.

In regard to this clonotype: The junction differs from germline at one of its ends, possibly a read error. This CDR3 is CASSYSIRAASF. The CDR3 DNA follows: TGTGCCAGCAGTTACTCGATAAGGGCGGCTTCGTTT. The chain links TRBV6-2 or TRBV6-3 to TRBJ1-1; D gene uncertain. The CDR3 totals 12 residues. The germline V gene encodes CDR1 MNHEY and CDR2 SVGEGT.

The V and J genes are TRBV7-2 and TRBJ2-7; D is unresolved. This CDR3 has 12 amino acids. Germline CDR1 SGHTA, CDR2 FQGNSA. Trimming took 5 bases from V and 3 from J, leaving 8 bases between them. In DNA form, the CDR3 reads TGTGCCAGCAGCAGCAGTATCTACGAGCAGTACTTC. This translates into CASSSSIYEQYF.

In nucleotides, the CDR3 is TGTGCCAGCAGTGACAGTCCGGGACAGGGCTACGAGCAGTACTTC. Protein product: CASSDSPGQGYEQYF. This chain links TRBV6-2 or TRBV6-3 with TRBJ2-7, with TRBD1 matching 9 bases. Trimming removed 5 bases from V and 3 bases from J; junction bases left unmatched: 8. The CDR3 runs 15 residues. Germline V gives CDR1 MNHEY, CDR2 SVGEGT.

The rearrangement joins TRBV21-1 to TRBJ1-6; the table names TRBD1, a call not compared with the DNA. TRBV21-1 is a listed pseudogene. The CDR3 is 17 amino acids. CDR3 bases: TGTGCCAGCAGCAGGGGAGAGGGGGCAAGCTATAATTCACCCCTCCACTTT. It codes for CASSRGEGASYNSPLHF.

This chain joins TRBV19 and TRBJ1-1; D call uncertain. V lost 0 bases, J lost 2 bases, and 10 bases lay in between. Germline V CDR1 and CDR2: LNHDA, SQIVND (reference sequence). There are 15 residues in the CDR3. The DNA for the CDR3 is TGTGCCAGTAGTATAGAGGGATTGGGAAACACTGAAGCTTTCTTT. It translates to CASSIEGLGNTEAFF.

The chain recombines TRBV6-2 or TRBV6-3 with TRBJ2-3, with TRBD1 matching 7 bases. This CDR3 has 15 residues. V lost 8 bases, J lost 2 bases, and 10 bases stayed unmatched. Germline CDR1 is MNHEY and CDR2 is SVGEGT. The chain's CDR3 is CASLSDRRNTDTQYF. The CDR3 nucleotides read TGTGCCAGCCTTTCGGACAGGCGGAACACAGATACGCAGTATTTT.

The chain combines TRBV27 with TRBJ1-2, with D uncertain. Germline loops: CDR1 MNHEY, CDR2 SMNVEV (reference sequence). The CDR3 loop spans 13 amino acids. The germline V and J ends were trimmed by 5 bases and 3 bases, with 10 bases remaining between them. In nucleotides, the CDR3 is TGTGCCAGCAGTCCTAACCGATACTATGGCTACACCTTC. Translated, it gives CASSPNRYYGYTF.

The V gene is TRBV7-3, the J gene TRBJ2-3; TRBD2 might be the D (5 bases). This CDR3 has 13 amino acids. The germline V and J ends were trimmed by 5 bases and 6 bases, with 12 bases remaining between them. The germline V gene encodes CDR1 SGHTA and CDR2 FQGTGA. The CDR3 DNA follows: TGTGCCAGCAGCCAGCAATCGGGGGATACGCAGTATTTT. Its protein product is CASSQQSGDTQYF.

The chain carries TRBV7-9 and TRBJ2-3; 10 positions agree with TRBD2. This CDR3 spans 16 amino acids. Germline CDR1 reads SEHNR; CDR2 reads FQNEAQ (reference sequence). J gave up 2 bases and V 4 bases, and 6 bases lay outside the gene matches. The CDR3 DNA reads as TGTGCCAGCAGCTCAGTAGCGGGAGGCGTCACAGATACGCAGTATTTT. This sequence encodes CASSSVAGGVTDTQYF.